Shown below are 5 T cell receptor beta chains from a single sample sequenced in a study of cytomegalovirus exposure and HLA in healthy donors. PCR was performed using 60 Vbeta and 13 Jbeta primers. The assay was immunoSEQ multiplex PCR, and TCRdb's table has in-frame clones only and misses some. The sample shows about 130,000 clones, around four fifths of them seen only once. The specimen sequenced was PBMCs. The receptor source for this set is a boy aged 5 to 17 in good health and CMV-seronegative.

This chain uses TRBV6-5 with TRBJ2-2; D is unresolved. The CDR3 has 13 residues. V was pared by 6 bases and J by 2 bases, with 7 bases between. The germline V gene has CDR1 MNHEY and CDR2 SVGAGI. The CDR3 DNA reads TGTGCCAGCAGGGTCAGAAACACCGGGGAGCTGTTTTTT. Its translation is CASRVRNTGELFF.

CDR3 nucleotides: TGTGCCAGCAGTGAAGGTAGCGGGAGCGGCGAGCAGTACTTC. Amino acid sequence: CASSEGSGSGEQYF. The genes are TRBV6-1 and TRBJ2-7; 9 nucleotides match TRBD2. V lost 1 base, J lost 6 bases, and 4 bases stayed unmatched. The length of the CDR3 is 14 residues. Germline loops: CDR1 MNHNS, CDR2 SASEGT.

The chain joins TRBV5-1 to TRBJ1-1; no definite D call. With 4 bases removed from V and 0 bases from J, the gap between germline ends came to 13 bases. This CDR3 contains 15 residues. Germline-derived CDR1 and CDR2 are SGHRS and YFSETQ. The CDR3 loop is CASSHTPQMNTEAFF. For the CDR3, the DNA is TGCGCCAGCAGCCACACCCCCCAAATGAACACTGAAGCTTTCTTT.

CDR3 sequence reads: CASSPGQPYEQYF. The CDR3 nucleotides read TGTGCCAGCAGTCCAGGACAGCCCTACGAGCAGTACTTC. This chain uses TRBV7-2 with TRBJ2-7; D perhaps matches TRBD1 (6 bases). V lost 6 bases and J lost 2, with 11 bases in between. From germline, CDR1 is SGHTA and CDR2 FQGNSA. The CDR3 length is 13 residues.

The chain couples TRBV19 to TRBJ1-2; D is possibly TRBD1 (5 bases). Per the germline V gene, CDR1 is LNHDA and CDR2 is SQIVND (reference sequence). The CDR3 contains 15 residues. Trimming removed 5 bases at V and 4 bases at J, with 17 bases between. In DNA form, the CDR3 reads TGTGCCAGTAGTCCGGACGGTACAGGCTTCTATGGCTACACCTTC. It yields the protein CASSPDGTGFYGYTF.